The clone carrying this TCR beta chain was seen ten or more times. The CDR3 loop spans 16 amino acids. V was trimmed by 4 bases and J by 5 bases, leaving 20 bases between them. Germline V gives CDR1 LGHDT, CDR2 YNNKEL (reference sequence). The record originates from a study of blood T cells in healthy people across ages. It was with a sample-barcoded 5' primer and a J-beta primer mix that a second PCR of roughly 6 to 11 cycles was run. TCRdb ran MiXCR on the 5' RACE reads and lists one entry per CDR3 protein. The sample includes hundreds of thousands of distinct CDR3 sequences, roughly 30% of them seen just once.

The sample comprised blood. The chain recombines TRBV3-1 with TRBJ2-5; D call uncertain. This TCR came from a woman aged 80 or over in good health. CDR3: CASSPNERAFGETQYF. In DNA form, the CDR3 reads TGTGCCAGCAGCCCTAACGAAAGGGCCTTCGGGGAGACCCAGTACTTC.